This TCR beta chain was sequenced in a study of T cell responses to AZD1222 COVID-19 vaccine. This CDR3 region has 15 residues. Germline CDR1 and CDR2: SGHTA and FQGNSA. Trimming took 2 bases from V and 3 from J, leaving 12 bases between them. Study findings and constraints: CD4 TCRs covered the whole spike, strongest at regions 160-218 and 743-854. Vaccination with two AZD1222 doses was followed by a rise in Spike-specific TCR breadth and depth. Repertoires were collected only later (after the peak T cell response had occurred). Baseline serostatus was positive in only a handful of AZD1222 recipients.

Libraries were prepared by immunoSEQ multiplex PCR; TCRdb keeps only in-frame clonotypes and omits some of them. The table lists about 200,000 clones, approximately 93% of them singletons. This clone was found once. Its specificity is unknown. V is TRBV7-2 and J is TRBJ2-3; the D call may be TRBD1 or TRBD2 (5 bases each). The TCR comes from an adult who received the AZD1222 COVID-19 vaccine. The sequencing used peripheral blood, collected 28 days after the second AZD1222 dose. CDR3 DNA sequence: TGTGCCAGCAGCTTACAGGGAAGGAGGACAGATACGCAGTATTTT. Amino acid sequence: CASSLQGRRTDTQYF. The whole variable domain, filled in from reference TRBV7-2 and TRBJ2-3, reads GAGVSQSPSNKVTEKGKDVELRCDPISGHTALYWYRQSLGQGLEFLIYFQGNSAPDKSGLPSDRFSAERTGGSVSTLTIQRTQQEDSAVYLCASSLQGRRTDTQYFGPGTRLTVL.